A selection of T cell receptor beta chains follows, all from one sample in a study of T cell clonotyping in hematopoietic cell transplantation. TCRdb's table, derived via immunoSEQ multiplex PCR, lists solely in-frame clones and lacks some. The sample lists around 40,000 clones, roughly 94% occurring once. The sequencing here drew on peripheral blood mononuclear cells, taken before stem cell transplant. The receptors shown here come from a man aged 40-55 years with chronic myeloid leukemia. Some clones in this sample may be carry-over from other donors' samples. Both conserved end residues are part of each CDR3.

J: TRBJ1-5
V: TRBV30
CDR3: CAWSVRNNQPQHF

J: TRBJ2-7
V: TRBV10-3
CDR3: CAISDSGQGFDEQYF

J: TRBJ2-5
V: TRBV7-9
CDR3: CASTSHRGTGSGETQYF

J: TRBJ1-2
V: TRBV6-5
CDR3: CASSYLGGYTF

J: TRBJ1-2
V: TRBV27
CDR3: CASSLLGETGNYGYTF

J: TRBJ2-3
V: TRBV7-2
CDR3: CASSLVGGGSTSTDTQYF

J: TRBJ2-3
V: TRBV19
CDR3: CASRTGESTDTQYF

J: TRBJ1-5
V: TRBV2
CDR3: CASAGQSYSNQPQHF

J: TRBJ2-3
V: TRBV5-1
CDR3: CASSPGQGVTDTQYF

J: TRBJ2-7
V: TRBV11-2
CDR3: CASSFPPDQYF

J: TRBJ1-4
V: TRBV2
CDR3: CASRVGGHNEKLFF

J: TRBJ1-4
V: TRBV6-1
CDR3: CASSWVSASGEKLFF

J: TRBJ2-5
V: TRBV28
CDR3: CASSYPGTSFQETQYF

J: TRBJ1-1
V: TRBV10-3
CDR3: CAISETGKTEAFF

J: TRBJ1-2
V: TRBV27
CDR3: CASSPYQGWNYGYTF

J: TRBJ1-1
V: TRBV29-1
CDR3: CSVGTGDTEAFF

J: TRBJ1-5
V: TRBV15
CDR3: CATSPGPDSNQPQHF

J: TRBJ1-2
V: TRBV7-3
CDR3: CASSPDRVRNGYTF

J: TRBJ1-2
V: TRBV28
CDR3: CASSPSGYGYTF

J: TRBJ1-4
V: TRBV30
CDR3: CAWSVPGQSFNEKLFF

J: TRBJ2-7
V: TRBV28
CDR3: CASSSMRGGEQYF

J: TRBJ2-3
V: TRBV5-1
CDR3: CASSRISQETDTQYF

J: TRBJ1-1
V: TRBV28
CDR3: CASSSRVNEAFF

J: TRBJ2-7
V: TRBV9
CDR3: CASSPRDRAYEQYF

J: TRBJ2-5
V: TRBV2
CDR3: CASREIDRDWEETQYF

J: TRBJ2-5
V: TRBV6-6
CDR3: CASRSRGARETQYF

J: TRBJ2-3
V: TRBV25-1
CDR3: CASSERGRTDTQYF

J: TRBJ1-1
V: TRBV4-3
CDR3: CASSQDRVLPDEAFF

J: TRBJ1-1
V: TRBV4-1
CDR3: CASSQGTVNTEAFF

J: TRBJ2-1
V: TRBV6-5
CDR3: CASSYEGPRSNEQFF

J: TRBJ1-4
V: TRBV4-3
CDR3: CASSQETRGLVATNEKLFF

J: TRBJ1-1
V: TRBV9
CDR3: CASSVGGQRTSEAFF

J: TRBJ1-1
V: TRBV30
CDR3: CACRIEGSGGYTEAFF

J: TRBJ1-1
V: TRBV7-2
CDR3: CASSSTGGMGTEAFF

J: TRBJ1-4
V: TRBV19
CDR3: CASSIRRVNEKLFF

J: TRBJ1-6
V: TRBV5-1
CDR3: CASSLEGSSPLHF

J: TRBJ1-2
V: TRBV6-5
CDR3: CASSSSQGALGGYTF

J: TRBJ1-5
V: TRBV6-8
CDR3: CASMVCQPQHF

J: TRBJ1-4
V: TRBV4-3
CDR3: CASSQDINRAGKLFF

J: TRBJ1-5
V: TRBV6-5
CDR3: CATRQLLNQPQHF

J: TRBJ1-1
V: TRBV20-1
CDR3: CTPWGAKAFF